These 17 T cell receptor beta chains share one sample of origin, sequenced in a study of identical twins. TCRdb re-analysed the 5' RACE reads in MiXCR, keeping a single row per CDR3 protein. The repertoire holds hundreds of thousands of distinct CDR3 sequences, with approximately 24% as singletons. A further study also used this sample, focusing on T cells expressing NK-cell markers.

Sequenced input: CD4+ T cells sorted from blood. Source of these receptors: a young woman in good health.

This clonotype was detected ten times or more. The chain's CDR3 is CASSPGARGGEQFF. The CDR3 DNA sequence: TGTGCCAGCAGCCCAGGGGCCCGGGGTGGTGAGCAGTTCTTC. The rearrangement links TRBV7-9 to TRBJ2-1, with D maybe TRBD1 (6 bases). This CDR3 spans 14 amino acids. V was clipped by 5 bases and J by 9 bases, with 17 bases between them. Germline V gene data show CDR1 as SEHNR and CDR2 as FQNEAQ (reference sequence).

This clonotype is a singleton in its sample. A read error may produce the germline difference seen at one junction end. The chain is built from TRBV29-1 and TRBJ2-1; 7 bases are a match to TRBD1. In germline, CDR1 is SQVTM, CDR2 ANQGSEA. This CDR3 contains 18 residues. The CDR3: CSVEGVGGQESSYNEQFF. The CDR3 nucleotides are TGCAGCGTCGAAGGAGTTGGAGGACAGGAGAGCTCCTACAATGAGCAGTTCTTC.

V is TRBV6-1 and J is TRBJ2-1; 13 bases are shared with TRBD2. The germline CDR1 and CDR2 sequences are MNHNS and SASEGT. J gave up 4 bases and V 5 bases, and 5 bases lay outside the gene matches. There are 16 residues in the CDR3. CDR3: CASSSRTSGRYNEQFF. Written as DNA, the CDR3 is TGTGCCAGCAGTAGTCGGACTAGCGGGAGATACAATGAGCAGTTCTTC.

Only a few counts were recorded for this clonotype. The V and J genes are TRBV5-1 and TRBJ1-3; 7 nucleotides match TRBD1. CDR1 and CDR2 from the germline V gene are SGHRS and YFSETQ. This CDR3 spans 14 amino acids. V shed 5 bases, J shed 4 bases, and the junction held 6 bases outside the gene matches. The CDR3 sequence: CASSYVGQGNTIYF. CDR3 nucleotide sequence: TGCGCCAGCAGTTACGTGGGACAGGGAAACACCATATATTTT.

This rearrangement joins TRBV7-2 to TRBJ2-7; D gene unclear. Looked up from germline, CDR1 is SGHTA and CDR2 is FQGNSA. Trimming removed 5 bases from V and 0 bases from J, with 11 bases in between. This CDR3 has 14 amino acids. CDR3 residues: CASSLRLLSYEQYF. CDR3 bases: TGTGCCAGCAGCCTAAGACTCCTCTCCTACGAGCAGTACTTC. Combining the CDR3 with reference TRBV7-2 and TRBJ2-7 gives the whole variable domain GAGVSQSPSNKVTEKGKDVELRCDPISGHTALYWYRQSLGQGLEFLIYFQGNSAPDKSGLPSDRFSAERTGGSVSTLTIQRTQQEDSAVYLCASSLRLLSYEQYFGPGTRLTVT.

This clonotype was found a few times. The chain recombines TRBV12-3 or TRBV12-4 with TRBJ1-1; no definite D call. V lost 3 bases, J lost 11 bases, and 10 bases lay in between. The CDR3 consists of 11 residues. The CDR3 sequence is CASSFYTGAFF. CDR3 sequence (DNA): TGTGCCAGCAGTTTCTATACCGGGGCTTTCTTT.

CDR3 amino acids: CASSQGGRVTDTQYF. Here the CDR3 DNA reads TGTGCCAGCAGCCAAGGCGGGAGAGTCACAGATACGCAGTATTTT. V usage is TRBV3-1 and J usage is TRBJ2-3, with 7 bases identical to TRBD2. V was clipped by 1 base and J by 2 bases; unmatched bases: 3. Germline CDR1 is LGHDT and CDR2 is YNNKEL (reference sequence). This CDR3 has 15 amino acids.

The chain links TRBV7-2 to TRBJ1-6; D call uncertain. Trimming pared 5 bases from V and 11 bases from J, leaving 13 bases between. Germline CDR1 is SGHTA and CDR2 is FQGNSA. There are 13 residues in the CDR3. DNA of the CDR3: TGTGCCAGCAGCCGTTCAAAGGGTACACCCCTCCACTTT. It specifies CASSRSKGTPLHF.

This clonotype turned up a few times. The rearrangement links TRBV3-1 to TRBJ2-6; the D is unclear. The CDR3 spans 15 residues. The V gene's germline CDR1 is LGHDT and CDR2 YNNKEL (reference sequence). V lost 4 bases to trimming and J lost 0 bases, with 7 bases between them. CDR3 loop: CASSLFTSGANVLTF. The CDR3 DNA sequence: TGTGCCAGCAGCCTGTTTACCTCTGGGGCCAACGTCCTGACTTTC.

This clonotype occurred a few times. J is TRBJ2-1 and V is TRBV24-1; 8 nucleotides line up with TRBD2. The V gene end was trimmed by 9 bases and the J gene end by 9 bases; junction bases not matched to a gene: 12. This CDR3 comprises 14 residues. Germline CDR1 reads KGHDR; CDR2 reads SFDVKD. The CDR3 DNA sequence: TGTGCCACCCAACCGGGGGAGCGGGAGAGTGAGCAGTTCTTC. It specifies CATQPGERESEQFF.

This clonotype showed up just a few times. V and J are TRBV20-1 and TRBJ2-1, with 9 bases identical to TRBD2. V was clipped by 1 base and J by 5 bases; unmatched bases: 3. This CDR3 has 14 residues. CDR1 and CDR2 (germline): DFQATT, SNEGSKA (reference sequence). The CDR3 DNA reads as TGCAGTGCTAGAGGGGGCGGGAGGGACAATGAGCAGTTCTTC. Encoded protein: CSARGGGRDNEQFF.

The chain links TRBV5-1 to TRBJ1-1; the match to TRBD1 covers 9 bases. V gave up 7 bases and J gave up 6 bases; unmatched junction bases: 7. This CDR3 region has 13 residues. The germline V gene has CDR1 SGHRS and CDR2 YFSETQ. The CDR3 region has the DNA TGCGCCAGCCGGGGACAGGGAACGTCTGAAGCTTTCTTT. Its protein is CASRGQGTSEAFF. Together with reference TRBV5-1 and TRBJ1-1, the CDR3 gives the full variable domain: KAGVTQTPRYLIKTRGQQVTLSCSPISGHRSVSWYQQTPGQGLQFLFEYFSETQRNKGNFPGRFSGRQFSNSRSEMNVSTLELGDSALYLCASRGQGTSEAFFGQGTRLTVV.

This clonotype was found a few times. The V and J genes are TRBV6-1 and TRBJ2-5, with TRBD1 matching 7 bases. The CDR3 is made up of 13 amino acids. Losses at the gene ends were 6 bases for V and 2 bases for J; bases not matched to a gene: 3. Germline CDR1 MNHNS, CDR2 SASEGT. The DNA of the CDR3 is TGTGCCAGCAGAGAGACAGGGCAAGAGACCCAGTACTTC. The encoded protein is CASRETGQETQYF.

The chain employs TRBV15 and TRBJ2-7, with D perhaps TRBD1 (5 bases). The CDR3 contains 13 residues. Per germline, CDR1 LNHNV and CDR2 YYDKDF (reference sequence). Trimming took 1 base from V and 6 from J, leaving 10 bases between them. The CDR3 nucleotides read TGTGCCACCAGCAGAGTAGGGGTTCGCGAGCAGTACTTC. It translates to CATSRVGVREQYF.

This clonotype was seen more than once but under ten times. This CDR3 is CSVSPGRSTDTQYF. DNA of the CDR3: TGCAGCGTTAGTCCGGGCAGGAGCACAGATACGCAGTATTTT. The chain recombines TRBV29-1 with TRBJ2-3; D remains unclear. Germline values: CDR1 SQVTM, CDR2 ANQGSEA. The CDR3 totals 14 residues. With 5 bases removed from V and 0 bases from J, the gap between germline ends came to 12 bases.

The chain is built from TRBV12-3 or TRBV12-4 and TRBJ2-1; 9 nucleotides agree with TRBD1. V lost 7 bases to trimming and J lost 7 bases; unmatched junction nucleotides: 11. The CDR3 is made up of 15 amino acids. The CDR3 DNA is TGTGCCAGCATCCGGGACAGGGTTCTGGAGAATGAGCAGTTCTTC. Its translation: CASIRDRVLENEQFF.

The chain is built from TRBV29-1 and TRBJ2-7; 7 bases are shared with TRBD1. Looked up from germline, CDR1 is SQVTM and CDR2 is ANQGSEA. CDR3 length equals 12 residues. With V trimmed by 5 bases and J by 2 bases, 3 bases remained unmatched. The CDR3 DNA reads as TGCAGCGTTACCGGGACAGCCTACGAGCAGTACTTC. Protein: CSVTGTAYEQYF.